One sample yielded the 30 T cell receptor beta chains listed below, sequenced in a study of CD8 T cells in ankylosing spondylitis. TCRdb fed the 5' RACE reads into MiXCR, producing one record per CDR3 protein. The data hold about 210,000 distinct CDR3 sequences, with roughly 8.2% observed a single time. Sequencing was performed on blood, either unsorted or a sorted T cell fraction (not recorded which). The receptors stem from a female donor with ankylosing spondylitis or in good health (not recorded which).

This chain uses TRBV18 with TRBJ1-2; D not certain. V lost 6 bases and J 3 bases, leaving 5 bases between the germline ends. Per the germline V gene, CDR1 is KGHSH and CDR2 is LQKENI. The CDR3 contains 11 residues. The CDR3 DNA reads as TGTGCCAGCTCCGACGACTATGGCTACACCTTC. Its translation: CASSDDYGYTF.

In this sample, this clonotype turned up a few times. CDR3 loop: CASSLGASGTLDEQFF. Written as DNA, the CDR3 is TGTGCCAGCAGCTTAGGGGCCAGCGGGACCTTAGATGAGCAGTTCTTC. The chain uses TRBV11-2 and TRBJ2-1, with TRBD2 identical over 7 bases. Germline CDR1 and CDR2: SGHAT and FQNNGV. Trimming removed 1 base from V and 8 bases from J; junction bases left unmatched: 11. This CDR3 has 16 residues.

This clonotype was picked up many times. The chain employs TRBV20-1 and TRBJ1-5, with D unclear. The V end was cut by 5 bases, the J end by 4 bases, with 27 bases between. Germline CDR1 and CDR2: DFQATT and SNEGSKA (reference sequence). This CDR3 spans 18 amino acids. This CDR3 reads CSASPREGLGSINQPQHF. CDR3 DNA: TGCAGTGCTTCTCCGAGGGAGGGCTTAGGCTCCATAAATCAGCCCCAGCATTTT.

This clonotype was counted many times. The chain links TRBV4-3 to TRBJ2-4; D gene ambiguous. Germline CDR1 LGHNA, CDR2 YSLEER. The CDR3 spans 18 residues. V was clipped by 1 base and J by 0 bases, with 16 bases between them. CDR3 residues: CASSQGVVRTLAKNIQYF. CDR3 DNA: TGCGCCAGCAGCCAAGGAGTCGTGAGGACGCTAGCCAAAAACATTCAGTACTTC.

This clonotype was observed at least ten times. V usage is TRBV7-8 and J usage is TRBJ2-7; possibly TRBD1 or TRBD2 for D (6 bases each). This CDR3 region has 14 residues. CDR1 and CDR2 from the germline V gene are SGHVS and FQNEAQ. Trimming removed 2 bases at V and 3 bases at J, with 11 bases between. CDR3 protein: CASSLLQGGYEQYF. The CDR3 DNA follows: TGTGCCAGCAGCTTACTACAGGGAGGCTACGAGCAGTACTTC.

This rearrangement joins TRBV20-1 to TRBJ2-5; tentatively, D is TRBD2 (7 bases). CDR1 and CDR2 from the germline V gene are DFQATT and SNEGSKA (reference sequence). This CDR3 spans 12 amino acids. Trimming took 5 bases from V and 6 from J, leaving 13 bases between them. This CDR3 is CSAGGGGQTQYF. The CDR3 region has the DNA TGCAGTGCTGGAGGGGGGGGACAGACCCAGTACTTC.

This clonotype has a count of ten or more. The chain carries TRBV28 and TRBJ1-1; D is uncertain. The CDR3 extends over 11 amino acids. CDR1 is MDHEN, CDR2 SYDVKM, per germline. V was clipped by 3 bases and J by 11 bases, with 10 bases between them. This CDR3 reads CASSLRLGAFF. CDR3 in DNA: TGTGCCAGCAGTTTGAGACTGGGGGCTTTCTTT. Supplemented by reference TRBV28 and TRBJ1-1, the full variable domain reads DVKVTQSSRYLVKRTGEKVFLECVQDMDHENMFWYRQDPGLGLRLIYFSYDVKMKEKGDIPEGYSVSREKKERFSLILESASTNQTSMYLCASSLRLGAFFGQGTRLTVV.

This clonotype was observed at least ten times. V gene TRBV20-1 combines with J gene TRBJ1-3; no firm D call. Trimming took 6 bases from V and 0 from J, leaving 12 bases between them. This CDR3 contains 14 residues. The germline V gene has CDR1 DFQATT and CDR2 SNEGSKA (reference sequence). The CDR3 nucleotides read TGCAGTGCCCGGTCGCCGAGCTCTGGAAACACCATATATTTT. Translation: CSARSPSSGNTIYF.

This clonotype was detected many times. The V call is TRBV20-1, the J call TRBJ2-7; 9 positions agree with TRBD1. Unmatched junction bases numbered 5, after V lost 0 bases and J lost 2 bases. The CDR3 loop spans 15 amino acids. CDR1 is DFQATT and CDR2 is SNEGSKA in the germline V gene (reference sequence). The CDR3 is CSARDRRTGAYEQYF. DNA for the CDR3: TGCAGTGCTAGAGATCGTAGGACAGGGGCCTACGAGCAGTACTTC.

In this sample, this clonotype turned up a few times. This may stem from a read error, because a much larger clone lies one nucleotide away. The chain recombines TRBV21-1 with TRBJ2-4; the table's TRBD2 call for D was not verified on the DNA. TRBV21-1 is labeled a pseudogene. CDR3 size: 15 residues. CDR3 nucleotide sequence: TGTGCCAGCAGCAAACCTTCCCCGAGGGTAAACACTCAGTACTTC. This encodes CASSKPSPRVNTQYF.

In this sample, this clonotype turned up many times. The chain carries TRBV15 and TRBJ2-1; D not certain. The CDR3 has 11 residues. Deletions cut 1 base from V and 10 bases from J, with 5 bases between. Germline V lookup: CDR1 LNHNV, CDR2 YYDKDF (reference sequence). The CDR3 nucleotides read TGTGCCACCAGCAGAGGCTGGGAGCAGTTCTTC. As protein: CATSRGWEQFF.

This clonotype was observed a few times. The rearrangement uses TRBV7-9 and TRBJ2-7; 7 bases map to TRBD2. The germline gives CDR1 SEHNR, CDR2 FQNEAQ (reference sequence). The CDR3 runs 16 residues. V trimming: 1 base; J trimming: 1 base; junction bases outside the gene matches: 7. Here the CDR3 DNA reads TGTGCCAGCAGCTTAGGGGCGGGAGAAGGGTCCTACGAGCAGTACTTC. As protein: CASSLGAGEGSYEQYF.

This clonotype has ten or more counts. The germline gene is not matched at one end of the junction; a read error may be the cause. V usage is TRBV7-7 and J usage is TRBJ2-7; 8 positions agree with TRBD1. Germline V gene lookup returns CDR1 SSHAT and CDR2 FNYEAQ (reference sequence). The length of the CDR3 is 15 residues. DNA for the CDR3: TGTGCTAGCAGCTTGGGTGGGACAGGCTCCAACGAGCAGTACTTC. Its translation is CASSLGGTGSNEQYF.

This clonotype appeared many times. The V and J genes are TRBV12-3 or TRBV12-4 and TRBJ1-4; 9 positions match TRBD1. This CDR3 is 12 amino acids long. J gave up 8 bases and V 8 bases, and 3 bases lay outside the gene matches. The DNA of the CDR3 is TGTGCCAGCGGACAGGGGATCGAAAAACTGTTTTTT. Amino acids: CASGQGIEKLFF.

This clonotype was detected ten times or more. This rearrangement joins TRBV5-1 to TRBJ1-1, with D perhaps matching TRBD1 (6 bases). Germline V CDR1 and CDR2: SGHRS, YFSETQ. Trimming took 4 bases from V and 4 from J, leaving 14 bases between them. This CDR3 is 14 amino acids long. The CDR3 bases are TGCGCCAGCAGCAATGCAGGGGCAGGCACTGAAGCTTTCTTT. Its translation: CASSNAGAGTEAFF. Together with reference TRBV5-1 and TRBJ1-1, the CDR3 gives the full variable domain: KAGVTQTPRYLIKTRGQQVTLSCSPISGHRSVSWYQQTPGQGLQFLFEYFSETQRNKGNFPGRFSGRQFSNSRSEMNVSTLELGDSALYLCASSNAGAGTEAFFGQGTRLTVV.

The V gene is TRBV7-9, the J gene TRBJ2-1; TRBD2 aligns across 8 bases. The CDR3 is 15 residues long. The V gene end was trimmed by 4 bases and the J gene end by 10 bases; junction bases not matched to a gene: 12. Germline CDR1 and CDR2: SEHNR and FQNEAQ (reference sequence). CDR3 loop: CASSSSGGAGVEQFF. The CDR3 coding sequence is TGTGCCAGCAGCTCCAGCGGGGGAGCTGGGGTGGAGCAGTTCTTC.

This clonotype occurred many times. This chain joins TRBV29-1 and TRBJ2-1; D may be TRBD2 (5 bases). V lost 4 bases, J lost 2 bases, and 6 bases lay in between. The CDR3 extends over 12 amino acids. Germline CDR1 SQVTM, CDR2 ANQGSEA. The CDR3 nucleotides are TGCAGCGTTGGGGGAGCCTACAATGAGCAGTTCTTC. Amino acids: CSVGGAYNEQFF.

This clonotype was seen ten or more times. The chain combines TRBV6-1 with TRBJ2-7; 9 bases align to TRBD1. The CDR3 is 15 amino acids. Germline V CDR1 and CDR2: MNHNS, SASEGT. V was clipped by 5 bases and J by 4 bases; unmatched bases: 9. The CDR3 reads CASSNTGGQGYEQYF. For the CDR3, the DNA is TGTGCCAGCAGTAATACCGGAGGACAGGGGTACGAGCAGTACTTC.

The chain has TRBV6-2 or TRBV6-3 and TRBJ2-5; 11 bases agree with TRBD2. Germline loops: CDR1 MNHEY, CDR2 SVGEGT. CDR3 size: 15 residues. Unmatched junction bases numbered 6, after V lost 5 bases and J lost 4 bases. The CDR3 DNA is TGTGCCAGCAGTACAACCGGACTAGCGGGAGAGACCCAGTACTTC. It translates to CASSTTGLAGETQYF.

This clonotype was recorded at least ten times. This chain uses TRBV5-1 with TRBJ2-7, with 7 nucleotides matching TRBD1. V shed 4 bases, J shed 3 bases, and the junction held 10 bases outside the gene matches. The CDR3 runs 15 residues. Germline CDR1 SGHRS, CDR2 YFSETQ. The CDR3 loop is CASSPPGQAGYEQYF. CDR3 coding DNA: TGCGCCAGCAGCCCCCCCGGACAGGCGGGCTACGAGCAGTACTTC. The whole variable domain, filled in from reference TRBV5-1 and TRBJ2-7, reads KAGVTQTPRYLIKTRGQQVTLSCSPISGHRSVSWYQQTPGQGLQFLFEYFSETQRNKGNFPGRFSGRQFSNSRSEMNVSTLELGDSALYLCASSPPGQAGYEQYFGPGTRLTVT.

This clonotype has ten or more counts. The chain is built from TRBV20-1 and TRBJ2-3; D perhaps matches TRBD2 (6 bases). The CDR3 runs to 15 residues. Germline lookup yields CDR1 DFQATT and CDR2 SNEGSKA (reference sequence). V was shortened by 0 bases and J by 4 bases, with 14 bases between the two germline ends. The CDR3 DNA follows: TGCAGTGCTAGAGATCCGGGGCGGGGATCAGATACGCAGTATTTT. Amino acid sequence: CSARDPGRGSDTQYF.

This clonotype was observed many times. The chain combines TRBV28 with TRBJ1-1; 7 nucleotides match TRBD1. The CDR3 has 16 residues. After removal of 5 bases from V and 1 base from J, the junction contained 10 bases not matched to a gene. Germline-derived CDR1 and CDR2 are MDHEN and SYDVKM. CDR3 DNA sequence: TGTGCCAGCAGTCCCATCAGGGGGGGAGGGAACACTGAAGCTTTCTTT. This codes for CASSPIRGGGNTEAFF.

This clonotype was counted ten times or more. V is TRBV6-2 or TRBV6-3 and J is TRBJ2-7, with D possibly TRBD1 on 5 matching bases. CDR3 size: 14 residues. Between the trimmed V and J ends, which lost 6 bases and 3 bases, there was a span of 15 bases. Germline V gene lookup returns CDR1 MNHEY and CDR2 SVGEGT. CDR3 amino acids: CASRLTQVIYEQYF. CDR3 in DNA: TGTGCCAGCAGATTGACACAGGTTATCTACGAGCAGTACTTC.

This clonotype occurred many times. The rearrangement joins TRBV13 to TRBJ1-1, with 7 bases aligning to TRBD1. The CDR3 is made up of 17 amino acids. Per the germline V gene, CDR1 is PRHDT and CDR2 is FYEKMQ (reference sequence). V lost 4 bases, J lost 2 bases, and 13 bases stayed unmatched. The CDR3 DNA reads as TGTGCCAGCAGCTCGAGACCGGGACAGAGCCTCAACACTGAAGCTTTCTTT. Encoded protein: CASSSRPGQSLNTEAFF.

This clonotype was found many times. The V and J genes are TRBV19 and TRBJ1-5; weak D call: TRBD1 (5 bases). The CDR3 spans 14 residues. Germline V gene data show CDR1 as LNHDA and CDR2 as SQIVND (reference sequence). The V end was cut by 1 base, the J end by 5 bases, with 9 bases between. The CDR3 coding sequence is TGTGCCAGTAGTATAGGACAGTATCATCAGCCCCAGCATTTT. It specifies CASSIGQYHQPQHF.

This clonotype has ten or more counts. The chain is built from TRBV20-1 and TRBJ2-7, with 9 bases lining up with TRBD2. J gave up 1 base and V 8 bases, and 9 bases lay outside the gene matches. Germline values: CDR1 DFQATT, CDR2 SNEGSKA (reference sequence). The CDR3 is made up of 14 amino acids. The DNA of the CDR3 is TGCAGTACTAACCACCTAGCGGGATCCTACGAGCAGTACTTC. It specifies CSTNHLAGSYEQYF.

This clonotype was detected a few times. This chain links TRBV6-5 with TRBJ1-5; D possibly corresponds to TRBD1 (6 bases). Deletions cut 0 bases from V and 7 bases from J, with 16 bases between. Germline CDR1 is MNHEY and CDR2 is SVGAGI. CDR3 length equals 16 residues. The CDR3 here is CASSYSRQPRGQPQHF. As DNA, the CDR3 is TGTGCCAGCAGTTACTCGAGACAGCCCAGGGGACAGCCCCAGCATTTT.

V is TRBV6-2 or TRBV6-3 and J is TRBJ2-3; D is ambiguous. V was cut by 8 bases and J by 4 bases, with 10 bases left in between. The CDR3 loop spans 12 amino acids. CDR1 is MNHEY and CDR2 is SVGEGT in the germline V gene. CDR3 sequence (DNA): TGTGCCAGCGCAGTAATCCCAGATACGCAGTATTTT. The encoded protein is CASAVIPDTQYF.

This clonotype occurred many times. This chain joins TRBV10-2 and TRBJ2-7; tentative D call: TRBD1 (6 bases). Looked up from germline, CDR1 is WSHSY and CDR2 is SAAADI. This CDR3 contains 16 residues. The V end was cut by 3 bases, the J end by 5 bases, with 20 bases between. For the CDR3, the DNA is TGCGCCAGCAGTGAATCCGGGACATTATTTCGACACGAGCAGTACTTC. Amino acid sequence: CASSESGTLFRHEQYF.

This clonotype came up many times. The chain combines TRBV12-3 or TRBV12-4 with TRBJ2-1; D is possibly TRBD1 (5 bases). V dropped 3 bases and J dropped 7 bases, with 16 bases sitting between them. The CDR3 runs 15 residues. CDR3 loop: CASSLGRQIGNEQFF. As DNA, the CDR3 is TGTGCCAGCAGTTTGGGTAGACAGATAGGGAATGAGCAGTTCTTC.